The rows below give T cell receptor beta chains drawn from one sample of a study of vaccination and CD4 T cells after COVID-19. TCRdb fed the PCR reads into MiXCR, producing one record per CDR3 protein. This table holds more than 9,500 distinct CDR3 sequences, 30% found once. Which antigens these TCRs recognize remains unknown. Sequenced input: cultured CD4+ T cells from blood. The receptor source for this set is a human donor with COVID-19. Each CDR3 is given with its conserved first and last residue. Only part of the rows carry a size: once, few, many, or a class if the clone is expanded.

>12|TRBV10-1|few|TRBJ2-1
CASSAGGNEQFF
>17|TRBV12-3/TRBV12-4|NA|TRBJ2-6
CASSLAQGAFGANVLTF
>13|TRBV7-2|NA|TRBJ1-2
CASSLGPTYGYTF
>13|TRBV7-9|NA|TRBJ1-1
CASSPDANTEAFF
>15|TRBV6-1|few|TRBJ1-6
CASSKEGQGYSPLHF
>13|TRBV7-3|NA|TRBJ2-7
CASSPSETYEQYF
>13|TRBV6-1|NA|TRBJ2-7
CASSLGRELGQYF
>17|TRBV12-3/TRBV12-4|NA|TRBJ2-2
CASSLGLAGVGTGELFF
>15|TRBV20-1|NA|TRBJ1-6
CSARDAGGGNSPLHF
>14|TRBV2|NA|TRBJ1-4
CASSGQGGNEKLFF
>14|TRBV30|NA|TRBJ1-4
CAWSGPGVYSELFF
>15|TRBV12-3/TRBV12-4|NA|TRBJ2-1
CASSLWRGTYNEQFF
>14|TRBV20-1|medium-sized|TRBJ1-6
CSARDKSGNSPLHF
>15|TRBV11-2|NA|TRBJ2-1
CASSAPLQGTNEQFF
>14|TRBV20-1|once|TRBJ2-7
CSALISSGGYEQYF
>16|TRBV18|NA|TRBJ1-5
CASSPVGTTSTQPQHF
>16|TRBV5-1|NA|TRBJ1-1
CASSLARQGMNTEAFF
>13|TRBV6-1|few|TRBJ2-3
CASNVVRGDTQYF
>14|TRBV19|NA|TRBJ2-7
CASSITKGSYEQYF
>15|TRBV7-2|NA|TRBJ2-2
CASSETRANTGELFF
>17|TRBV5-1|NA|TRBJ1-1
CASSLFTFGGMNTEAFF
>15|TRBV5-6|once|TRBJ1-4
CASSWRQGGNEKLFF
>16|TRBV20-1|NA|TRBJ1-2
CSARATGRGGYYGYTF
>16|TRBV28|NA|TRBJ1-1
CASKQARSRMNTEAFF
>16|TRBV6-5|NA|TRBJ2-3
CASSYSLGGVADTQYF
>14|TRBV7-9|few|TRBJ2-2
CASTTRGNTGELFF
>15|TRBV7-2|few|TRBJ1-4
CASSLAGVRGRKLFF